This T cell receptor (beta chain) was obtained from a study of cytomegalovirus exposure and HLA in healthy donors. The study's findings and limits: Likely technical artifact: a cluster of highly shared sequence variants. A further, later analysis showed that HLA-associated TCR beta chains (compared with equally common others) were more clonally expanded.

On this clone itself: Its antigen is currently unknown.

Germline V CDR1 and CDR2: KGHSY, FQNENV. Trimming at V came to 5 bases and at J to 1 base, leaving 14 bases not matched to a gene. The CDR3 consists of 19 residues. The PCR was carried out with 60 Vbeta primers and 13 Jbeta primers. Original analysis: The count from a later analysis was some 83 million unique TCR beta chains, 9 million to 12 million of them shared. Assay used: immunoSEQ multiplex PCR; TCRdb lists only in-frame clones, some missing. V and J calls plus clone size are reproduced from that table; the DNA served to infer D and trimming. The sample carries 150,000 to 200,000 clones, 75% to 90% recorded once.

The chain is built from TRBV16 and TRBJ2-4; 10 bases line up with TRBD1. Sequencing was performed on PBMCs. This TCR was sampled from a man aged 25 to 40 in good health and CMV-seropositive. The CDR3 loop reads CASSSEGQGNGRAKNIQYF. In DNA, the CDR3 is TGTGCCAGCAGCTCCGAGGGACAGGGGAATGGCAGGGCCAAAAACATTCAGTACTTC.